The entry that follows covers one T cell receptor (beta chain) sequence. Its antigen is still unknown. This sample is part of a study of CD8 T cells in ankylosing spondylitis. Study-wide results and caveats: What appeared characteristic of ankylosing spondylitis blood was a TCR beta motif of eight highly homologous variants. The authors reported significant enrichment of disease-linked clones in matched ankylosing spondylitis synovial fluid.

In making TCR beta libraries, quantitative 5'-RACE with molecular barcodes was used. TCRdb re-called the 5' RACE reads with MiXCR, one entry per CDR3 protein. This sample has 700,000 to 1,000,000 distinct CDR3 sequences, with approximately 10% found just once. There are 13 residues in the CDR3. Germline V CDR1 and CDR2: SGHRS, YFSETQ. Trimming removed 7 bases at V and 4 bases at J, with 14 bases between. The chain couples TRBV5-1 to TRBJ2-5; unclear D gene. This clonotype was obtained from a male donor with ankylosing spondylitis. Input material: blood, either unsorted or a sorted T cell fraction (not recorded which). The CDR3 coding sequence is TGCGCCAGCGGATACCAAGTAGGAGAGACCCAGTACTTC. Translation: CASGYQVGETQYF.